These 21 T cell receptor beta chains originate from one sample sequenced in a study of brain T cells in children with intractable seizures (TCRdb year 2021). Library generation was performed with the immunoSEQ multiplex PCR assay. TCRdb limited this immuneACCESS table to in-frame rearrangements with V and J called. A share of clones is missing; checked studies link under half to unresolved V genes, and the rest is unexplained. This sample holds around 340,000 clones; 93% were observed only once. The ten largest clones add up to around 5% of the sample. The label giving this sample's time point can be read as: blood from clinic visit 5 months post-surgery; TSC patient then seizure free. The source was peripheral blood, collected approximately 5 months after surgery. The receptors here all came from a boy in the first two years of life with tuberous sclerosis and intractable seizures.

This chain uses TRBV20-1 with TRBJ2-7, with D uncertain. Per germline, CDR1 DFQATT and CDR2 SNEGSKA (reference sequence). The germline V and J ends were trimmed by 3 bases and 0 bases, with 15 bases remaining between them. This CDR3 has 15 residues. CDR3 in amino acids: CSASRFQPVSYEQYF. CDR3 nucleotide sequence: TGCAGTGCTAGTAGGTTCCAGCCTGTCTCCTACGAGCAGTACTTC.

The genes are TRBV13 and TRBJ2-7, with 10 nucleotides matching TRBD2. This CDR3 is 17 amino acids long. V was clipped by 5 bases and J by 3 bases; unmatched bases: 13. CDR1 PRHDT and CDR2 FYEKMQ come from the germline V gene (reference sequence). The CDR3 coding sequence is TGTGCCAGCAGCCCGACGGTAGCGGGGGGCCGGATCTACGAGCAGTACTTC. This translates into CASSPTVAGGRIYEQYF.

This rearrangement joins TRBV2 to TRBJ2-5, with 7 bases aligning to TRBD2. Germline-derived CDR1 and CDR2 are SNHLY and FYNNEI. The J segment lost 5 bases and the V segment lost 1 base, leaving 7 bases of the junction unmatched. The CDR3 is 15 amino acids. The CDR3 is CASSEGAGVGETQYF. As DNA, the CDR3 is TGTGCCAGCAGTGAAGGGGCGGGGGTCGGGGAGACCCAGTACTTC. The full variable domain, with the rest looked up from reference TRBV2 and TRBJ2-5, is EPEVTQTPSHQVTQMGQEVILRCVPISNHLYFYWYRQILGQKVEFLVSFYNNEISEKSEIFDDQFSVERPDGSNFTLKIRSTKLEDSAMYFCASSEGAGVGETQYFGPGTRLLVL.

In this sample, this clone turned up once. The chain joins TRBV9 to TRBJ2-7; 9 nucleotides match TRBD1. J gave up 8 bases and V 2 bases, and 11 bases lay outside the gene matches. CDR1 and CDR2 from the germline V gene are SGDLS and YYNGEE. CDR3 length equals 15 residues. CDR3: CASSVSGTGYTQQYF. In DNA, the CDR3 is TGTGCCAGCAGCGTCTCCGGGACAGGGTATACGCAGCAGTACTTC.

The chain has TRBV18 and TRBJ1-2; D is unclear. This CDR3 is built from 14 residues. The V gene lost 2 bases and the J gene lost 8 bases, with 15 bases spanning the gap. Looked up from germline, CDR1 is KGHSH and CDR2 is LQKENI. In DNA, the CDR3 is TGTGCCAGCTCACCATCAATCCCGATCGGGGGCTACACCTTC. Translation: CASSPSIPIGGYTF.

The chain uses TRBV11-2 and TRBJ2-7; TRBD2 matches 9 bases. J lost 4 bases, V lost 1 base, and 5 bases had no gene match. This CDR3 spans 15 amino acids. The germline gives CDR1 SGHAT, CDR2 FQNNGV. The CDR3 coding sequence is TGTGCCAGCAGCTTAGGACTAGCGGCCTCATACGAGCAGTACTTC. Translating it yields CASSLGLAASYEQYF.

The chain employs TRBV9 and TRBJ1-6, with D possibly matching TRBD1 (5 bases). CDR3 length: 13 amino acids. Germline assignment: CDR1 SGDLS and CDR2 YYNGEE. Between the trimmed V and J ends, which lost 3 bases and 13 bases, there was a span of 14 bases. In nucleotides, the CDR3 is TGTGCCAGCAGCGCAGGGTTGGGGTCGCCCCTCCACTTT. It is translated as CASSAGLGSPLHF.

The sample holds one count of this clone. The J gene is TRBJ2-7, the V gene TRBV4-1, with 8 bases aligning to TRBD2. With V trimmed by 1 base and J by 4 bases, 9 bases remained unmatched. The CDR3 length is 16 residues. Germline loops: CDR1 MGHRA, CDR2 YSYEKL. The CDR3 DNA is TGCGCCAGCAGCCAAGTAGGAGCGGGAGTCGTGTACGAGCAGTACTTC. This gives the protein CASSQVGAGVVYEQYF.

CDR3 loop: CASSLEQETQYF. CDR3 sequence (DNA): TGTGCCAGCAGTTTAGAGCAAGAGACCCAGTACTTC. V is TRBV12-3 or TRBV12-4 and J is TRBJ2-5; D unclear. The CDR3 is 12 residues long. Between the trimmed V and J ends, which lost 1 base and 2 bases, there was a span of 2 bases.

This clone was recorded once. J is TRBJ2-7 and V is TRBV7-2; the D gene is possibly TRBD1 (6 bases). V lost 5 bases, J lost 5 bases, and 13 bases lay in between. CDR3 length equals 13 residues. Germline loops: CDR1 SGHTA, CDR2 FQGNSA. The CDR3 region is CASSAQTGNEQYF. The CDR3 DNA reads TGTGCCAGCAGCGCACAAACAGGGAACGAGCAGTACTTC.

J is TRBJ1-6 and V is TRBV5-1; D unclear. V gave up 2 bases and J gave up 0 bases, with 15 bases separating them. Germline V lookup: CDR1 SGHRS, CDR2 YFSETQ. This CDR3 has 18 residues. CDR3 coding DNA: TGCGCCAGCAGCTTCGGCGGGTATTCCAACTCCTATAATTCACCCCTCCACTTT. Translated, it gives CASSFGGYSNSYNSPLHF.

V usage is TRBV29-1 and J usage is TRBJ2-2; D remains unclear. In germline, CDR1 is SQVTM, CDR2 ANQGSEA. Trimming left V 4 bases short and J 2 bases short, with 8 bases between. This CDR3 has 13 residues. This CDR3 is CSVGRQNTGELFF. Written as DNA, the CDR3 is TGCAGCGTTGGTCGACAAAACACCGGGGAGCTGTTTTTT.

The CDR3 coding sequence is TGTGCCAGCAGCAGAGGATACTACGAGCAGTACTTC. Translating it yields CASSRGYYEQYF. The rearrangement joins TRBV21-1 to TRBJ2-7; the table's D call, TRBD2, has no DNA check behind it. TRBV21-1 is described as a pseudogene. The CDR3 totals 12 residues.

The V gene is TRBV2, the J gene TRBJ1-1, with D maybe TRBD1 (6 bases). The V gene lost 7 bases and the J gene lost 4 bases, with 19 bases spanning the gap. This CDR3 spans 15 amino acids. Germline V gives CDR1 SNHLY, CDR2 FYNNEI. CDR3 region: CASIFWGAGSTEAFF. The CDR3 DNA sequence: TGTGCCAGCATTTTCTGGGGGGCCGGTAGCACTGAAGCTTTCTTT. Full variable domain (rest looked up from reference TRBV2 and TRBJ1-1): EPEVTQTPSHQVTQMGQEVILRCVPISNHLYFYWYRQILGQKVEFLVSFYNNEISEKSEIFDDQFSVERPDGSNFTLKIRSTKLEDSAMYFCASIFWGAGSTEAFFGQGTRLTVV.

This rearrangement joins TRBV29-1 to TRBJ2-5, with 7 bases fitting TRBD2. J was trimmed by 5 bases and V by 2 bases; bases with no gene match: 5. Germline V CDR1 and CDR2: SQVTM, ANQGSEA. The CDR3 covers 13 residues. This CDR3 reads CSVEREGRETQYF. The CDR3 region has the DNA TGCAGCGTTGAAAGGGAGGGCCGGGAGACCCAGTACTTC.

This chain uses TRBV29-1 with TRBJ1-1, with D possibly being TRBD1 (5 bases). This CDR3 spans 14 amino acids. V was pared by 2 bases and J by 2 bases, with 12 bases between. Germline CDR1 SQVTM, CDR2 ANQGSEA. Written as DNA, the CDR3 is TGCAGCGTTGAACGTGGCGACAGAAACACTGAAGCTTTCTTT. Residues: CSVERGDRNTEAFF.

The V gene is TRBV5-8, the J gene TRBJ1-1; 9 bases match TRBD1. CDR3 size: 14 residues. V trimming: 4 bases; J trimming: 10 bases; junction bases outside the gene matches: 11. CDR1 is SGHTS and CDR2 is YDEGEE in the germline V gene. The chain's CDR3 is CASSLRTGAYRAFF. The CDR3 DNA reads TGTGCCAGCAGCCTCCGGACAGGGGCATATCGAGCTTTCTTT.

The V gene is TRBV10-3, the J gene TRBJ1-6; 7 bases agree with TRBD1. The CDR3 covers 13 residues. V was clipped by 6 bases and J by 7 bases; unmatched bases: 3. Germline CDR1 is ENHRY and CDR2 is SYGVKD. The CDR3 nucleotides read TGTGCCATCAGCCGGGACAGCAATTCACCCCTCCACTTT. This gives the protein CAISRDSNSPLHF.

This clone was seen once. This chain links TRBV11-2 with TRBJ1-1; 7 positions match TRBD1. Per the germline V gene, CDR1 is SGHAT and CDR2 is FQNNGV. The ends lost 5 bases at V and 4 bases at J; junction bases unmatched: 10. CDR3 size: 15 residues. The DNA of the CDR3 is TGTGCCAGCAGCCCGGCCGGTTCAGGGGGCACTGAAGCTTTCTTT. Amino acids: CASSPAGSGGTEAFF.

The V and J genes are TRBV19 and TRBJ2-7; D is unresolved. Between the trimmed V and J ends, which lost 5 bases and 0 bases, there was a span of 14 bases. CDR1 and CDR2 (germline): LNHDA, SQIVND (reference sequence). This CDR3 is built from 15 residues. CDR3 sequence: CASSQTFMGSYEQYF. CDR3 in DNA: TGTGCCAGTAGTCAAACCTTCATGGGCTCCTACGAGCAGTACTTC.

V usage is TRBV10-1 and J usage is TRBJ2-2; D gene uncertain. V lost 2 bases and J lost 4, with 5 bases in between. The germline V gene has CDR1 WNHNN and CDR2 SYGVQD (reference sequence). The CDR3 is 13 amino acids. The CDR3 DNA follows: TGCGCCAGCAGTGAGGATTCCACCGGGGAGCTGTTTTTT. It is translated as CASSEDSTGELFF.